The rows below give T cell receptor beta chains drawn from one sample of a study of blood T cell repertoires in COVID-19. Generated by immunoSEQ multiplex PCR, the TCRdb table keeps only in-frame clones and is missing some. This table holds about 120,000 clones, roughly nine tenths found once. Specimen: peripheral blood. These receptors all stem from a middle-aged man with active COVID-19. CDR3s leave out the opening cysteine and the closing phenylalanine or tryptophan. The order of the fields is J gene, V gene, CDR3 length, CDR3 protein.

TRBJ2-1	TRBV6-6	11	ASRGGGYNEQF
TRBJ2-1	TRBV7-2	11	ASSQAHYNEQF
TRBJ2-1	TRBV30	9	AWASLNEQF
TRBJ1-1	TRBV6-6	13	ASTLVATENTEAF
TRBJ2-3	TRBV3-1/TRBV3-2	11	ASSPPIGDTQY
TRBJ2-1	TRBV5-1	15	ASSYFFDRSSYNEQF
TRBJ1-6	TRBV29-1	11	SVAQGLRSPLH
TRBJ2-2	TRBV2	12	ASSLRMETGELF
TRBJ1-2	TRBV5-5	10	ASSRDSYGYT
TRBJ2-1	TRBV5-6	15	ASSLIKERGGNNEQF
TRBJ2-5	TRBV6-5	13	ASSYEASPKGTQY
TRBJ2-5	TRBV27	13	ASRRSGRKEETQY
TRBJ2-4	TRBV11-3	14	ASSSGRAWFQNIQY
TRBJ2-7	TRBV14	12	ASSPGQGVYEQY
TRBJ1-2	TRBV7-9	12	ASSHRQAFYGYT
TRBJ2-3	TRBV5-1	12	ASSFARKADTQY
TRBJ1-3	TRBV13	12	ASSSTGVGNTIY
TRBJ2-1	TRBV14	12	ASSQEVGGAQQF